This T cell receptor beta chain emerged from a study of T cell responses to AZD1222 COVID-19 vaccine. Trimming left V 0 bases short and J 4 bases short, with 7 bases between. The germline V gene has CDR1 PRHDT and CDR2 FYEKMQ (reference sequence). CDR3 length: 14 residues. Using immunoSEQ multiplex PCR, the repertoire was profiled, and TCRdb retains in-frame clones only, with some absent. Of 100,000 to 130,000 clones in the sample, around 91% were seen once. This receptor was obtained from an adult in good health. This material consisted of peripheral blood, taken on day 0 of AZD1222 vaccination. This chain uses TRBV13 with TRBJ1-5; D call uncertain. The CDR3 DNA reads TGTGCCAGCAGCTTAGGCTCCTTGAATCAGCCCCAGCATTTT. Translating gives CASSLGSLNQPQHF.